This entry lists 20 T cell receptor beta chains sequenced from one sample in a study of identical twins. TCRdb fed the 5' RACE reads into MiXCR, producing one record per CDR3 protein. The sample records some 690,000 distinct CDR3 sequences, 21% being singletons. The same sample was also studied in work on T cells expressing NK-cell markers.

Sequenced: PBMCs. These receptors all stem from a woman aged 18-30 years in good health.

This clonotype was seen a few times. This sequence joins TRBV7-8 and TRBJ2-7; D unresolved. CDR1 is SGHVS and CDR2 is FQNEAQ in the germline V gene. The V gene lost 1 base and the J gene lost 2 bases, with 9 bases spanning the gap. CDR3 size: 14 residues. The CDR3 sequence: CASSLVRQTYEQYF. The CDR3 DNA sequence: TGTGCCAGCAGCTTAGTGCGTCAGACCTACGAGCAGTACTTC.

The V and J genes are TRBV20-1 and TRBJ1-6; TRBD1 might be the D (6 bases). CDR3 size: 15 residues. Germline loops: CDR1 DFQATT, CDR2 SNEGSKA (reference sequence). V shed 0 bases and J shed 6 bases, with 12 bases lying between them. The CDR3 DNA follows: TGCAGTGCTAGAGAGTCGGGGGCTGGTAATTCACCCCTCCACTTT. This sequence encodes CSARESGAGNSPLHF.

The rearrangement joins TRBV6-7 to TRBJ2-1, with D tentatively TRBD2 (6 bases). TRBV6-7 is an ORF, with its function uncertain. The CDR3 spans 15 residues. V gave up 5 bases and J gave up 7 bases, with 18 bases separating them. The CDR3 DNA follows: TGTGCCAGCAGTCGGGCGGGGCCCCTCGGGAATGAGCAGTTCTTC. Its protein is CASSRAGPLGNEQFF.

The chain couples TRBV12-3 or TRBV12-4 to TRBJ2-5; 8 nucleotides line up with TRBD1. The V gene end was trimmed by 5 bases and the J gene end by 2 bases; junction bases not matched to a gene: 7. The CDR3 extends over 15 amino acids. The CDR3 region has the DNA TGTGCCAGCAGTCAAAGACAGGGGATACAAGAGACCCAGTACTTC. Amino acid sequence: CASSQRQGIQETQYF.

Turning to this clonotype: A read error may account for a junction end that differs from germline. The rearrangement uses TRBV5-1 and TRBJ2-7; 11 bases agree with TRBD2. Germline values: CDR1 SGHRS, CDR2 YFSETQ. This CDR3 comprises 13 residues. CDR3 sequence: CASSLELAGATNF. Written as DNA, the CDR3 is TGCGCCAGCAGCTTGGAACTAGCGGGGGCAACCAACTTC.

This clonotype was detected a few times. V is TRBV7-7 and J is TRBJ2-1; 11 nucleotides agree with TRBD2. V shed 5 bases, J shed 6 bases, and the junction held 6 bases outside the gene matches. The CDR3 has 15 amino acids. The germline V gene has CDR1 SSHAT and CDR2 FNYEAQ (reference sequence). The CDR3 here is CASSPIAGGGNEQFF. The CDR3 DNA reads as TGTGCCAGCAGCCCGATAGCGGGAGGGGGCAATGAGCAGTTCTTC.

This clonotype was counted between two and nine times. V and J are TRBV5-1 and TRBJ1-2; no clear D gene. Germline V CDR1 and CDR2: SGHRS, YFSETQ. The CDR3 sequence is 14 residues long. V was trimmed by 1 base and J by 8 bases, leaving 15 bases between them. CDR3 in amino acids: CASSLPGREWGYTF. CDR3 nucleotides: TGCGCCAGCAGCTTGCCCGGCCGAGAATGGGGCTACACCTTC.

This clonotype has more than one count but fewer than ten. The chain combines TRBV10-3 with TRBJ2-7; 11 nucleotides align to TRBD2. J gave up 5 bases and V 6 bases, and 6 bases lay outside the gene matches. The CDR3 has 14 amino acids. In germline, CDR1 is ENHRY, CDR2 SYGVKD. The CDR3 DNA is TGTGCCATCAGAGTGACTAGCGGGGCTCACGAGCAGTACTTC. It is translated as CAIRVTSGAHEQYF.

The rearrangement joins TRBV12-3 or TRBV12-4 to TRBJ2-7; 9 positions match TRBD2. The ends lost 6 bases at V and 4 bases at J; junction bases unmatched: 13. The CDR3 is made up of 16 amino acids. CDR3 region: CASSGVVAGVGYEQYF. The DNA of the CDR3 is TGTGCCAGCAGCGGCGTGGTAGCGGGAGTGGGGTACGAGCAGTACTTC.

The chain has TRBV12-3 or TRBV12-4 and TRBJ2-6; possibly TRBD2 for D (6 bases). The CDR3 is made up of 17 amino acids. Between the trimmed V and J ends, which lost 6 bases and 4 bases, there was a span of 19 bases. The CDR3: CASRLAPGGSGANVLTF. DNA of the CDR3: TGTGCCAGCAGGTTGGCCCCCGGGGGATCCGGGGCCAACGTCCTGACTTTC.

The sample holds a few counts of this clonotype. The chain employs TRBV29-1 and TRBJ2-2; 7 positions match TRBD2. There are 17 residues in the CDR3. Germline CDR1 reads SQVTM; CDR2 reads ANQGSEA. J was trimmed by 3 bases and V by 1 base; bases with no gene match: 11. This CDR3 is CSVEVFSGTIDTGELFF. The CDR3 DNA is TGCAGCGTTGAAGTGTTTTCGGGGACTATCGACACCGGGGAGCTGTTTTTT.

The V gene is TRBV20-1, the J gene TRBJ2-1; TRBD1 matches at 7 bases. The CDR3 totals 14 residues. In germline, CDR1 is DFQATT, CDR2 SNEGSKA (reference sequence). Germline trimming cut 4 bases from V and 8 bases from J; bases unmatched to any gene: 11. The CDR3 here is CSATRQGIRDEQFF. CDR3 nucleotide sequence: TGCAGTGCTACCAGACAGGGTATAAGGGATGAGCAGTTCTTC.

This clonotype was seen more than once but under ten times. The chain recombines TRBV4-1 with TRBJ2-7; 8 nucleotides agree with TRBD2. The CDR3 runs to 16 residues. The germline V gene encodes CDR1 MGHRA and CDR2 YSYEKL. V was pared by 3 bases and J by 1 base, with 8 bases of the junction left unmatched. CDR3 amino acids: CASSQAPSGYSYEQYF. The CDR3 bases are TGCGCCAGCAGCCAGGCCCCTAGCGGGTATTCCTACGAGCAGTACTTC.

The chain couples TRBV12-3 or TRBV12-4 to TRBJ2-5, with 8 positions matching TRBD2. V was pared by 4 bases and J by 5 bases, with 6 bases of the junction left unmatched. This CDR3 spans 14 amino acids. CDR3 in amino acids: CASSSRTSFETQYF. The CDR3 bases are TGTGCCAGCAGTTCCCGGACTAGCTTTGAGACCCAGTACTTC.

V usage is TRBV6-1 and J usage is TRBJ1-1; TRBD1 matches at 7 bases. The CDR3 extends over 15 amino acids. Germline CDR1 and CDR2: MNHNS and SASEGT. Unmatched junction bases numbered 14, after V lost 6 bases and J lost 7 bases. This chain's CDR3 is CASSRIRQGFSEAFF. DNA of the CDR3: TGTGCCAGCAGCCGAATTAGACAGGGATTTAGTGAAGCTTTCTTT.

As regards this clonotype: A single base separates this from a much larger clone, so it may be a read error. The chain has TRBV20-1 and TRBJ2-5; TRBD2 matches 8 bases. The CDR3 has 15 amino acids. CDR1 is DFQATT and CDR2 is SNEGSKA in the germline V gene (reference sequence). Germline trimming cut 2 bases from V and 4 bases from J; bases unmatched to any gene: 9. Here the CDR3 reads CSARRTSRSTETQYF. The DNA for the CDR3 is TGCAGTGCTAGAAGGACTAGCAGGAGTACAGAGACCCAGTACTTC.

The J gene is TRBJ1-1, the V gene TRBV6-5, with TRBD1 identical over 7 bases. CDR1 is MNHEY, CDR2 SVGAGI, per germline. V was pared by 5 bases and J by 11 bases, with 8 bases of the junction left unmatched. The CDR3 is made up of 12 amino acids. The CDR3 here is CASSPWTGGAFF. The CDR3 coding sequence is TGTGCCAGCAGTCCCTGGACAGGCGGCGCTTTCTTT.

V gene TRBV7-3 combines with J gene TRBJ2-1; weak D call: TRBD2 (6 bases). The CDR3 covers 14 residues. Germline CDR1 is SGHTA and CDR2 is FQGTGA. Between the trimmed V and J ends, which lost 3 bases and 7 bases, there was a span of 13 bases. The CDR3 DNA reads TGTGCCAGCAGCTTCGGGGGAAATGTAAATGAGCAGTTCTTC. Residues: CASSFGGNVNEQFF.

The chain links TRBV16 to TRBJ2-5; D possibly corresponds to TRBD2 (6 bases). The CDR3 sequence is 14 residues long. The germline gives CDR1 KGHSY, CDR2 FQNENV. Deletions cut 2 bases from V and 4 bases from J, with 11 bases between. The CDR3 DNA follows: TGTGCCAGCAGCCAAGTCCTAGCGCGAGAGACCCAGTACTTC. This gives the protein CASSQVLARETQYF.

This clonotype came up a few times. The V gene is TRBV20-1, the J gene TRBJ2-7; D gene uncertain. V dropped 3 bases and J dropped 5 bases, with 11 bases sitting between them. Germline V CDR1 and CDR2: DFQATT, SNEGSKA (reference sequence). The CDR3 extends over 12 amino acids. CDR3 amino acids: CSASHSSNEQYF. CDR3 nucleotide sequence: TGCAGTGCTAGCCATAGTTCAAACGAGCAGTACTTC.